The 17 T cell receptor beta chains below were found in one sample sequenced in a study of a mutant IDH1 vaccine in newly diagnosed glioma. Their target antigens are unknown. Profiling relied on immunoSEQ multiplex PCR, and the TCRdb table lists in-frame clones only, not all of them. The sample holds 34,000 or so clones, roughly 86% seen once. Time point here: week 35, safety follow-up. The study gave 300 ug of mutant IDH1 20-mer peptide per vaccine dose, with topical imiquimod. Sequencing was performed on PBMCs, taken from a glioma patient whose treatment included an IDH1 peptide vaccine. Every receptor here comes from a man under 40 with glioma.

V is TRBV5-5 and J is TRBJ1-1; 10 bases are shared with TRBD1. The CDR3 extends over 15 amino acids. Germline V gene sequence: CDR1 SGHKS, CDR2 YYEKEE (reference sequence). V was clipped by 0 bases and J by 5 bases; unmatched bases: 4. The CDR3 region has the DNA TGTGCCAGCAGCTTGGGACAGGGGGCATGGACTGAAGCTTTCTTT. Protein product: CASSLGQGAWTEAFF.

This chain uses TRBV11-2 with TRBJ2-7; D may be TRBD1 or TRBD2 (5 bases each). V was cut by 5 bases and J by 4 bases, with 18 bases left in between. This CDR3 region has 15 residues. CDR1 SGHAT and CDR2 FQNNGV come from the germline V gene. The CDR3 bases are TGTGCCAGCAGCACCTCCGGGACCGGCCCTTACGAGCAGTACTTC. Amino acids: CASSTSGTGPYEQYF.

A few counts support this clone. V is TRBV7-9 and J is TRBJ1-1; D gene uncertain. This CDR3 contains 13 residues. V shed 5 bases and J shed 4 bases, with 11 bases lying between them. The germline V gene has CDR1 SEHNR and CDR2 FQNEAQ (reference sequence). This CDR3 is CASSKGGGTEAFF. CDR3 DNA sequence: TGTGCCAGCAGCAAAGGAGGAGGCACTGAAGCTTTCTTT. Complete variable domain (other parts from reference TRBV7-9 and TRBJ1-1): DTGVSQNPRHKITKRGQNVTFRCDPISEHNRLYWYRQTLGQGPEFLTYFQNEAQLEKSRLLSDRFSAERPKGSFSTLEIQRTEQGDSAMYLCASSKGGGTEAFFGQGTRLTVV.

The V call is TRBV19, the J call TRBJ1-2; TRBD1 matches 9 bases. The trim removed 3 bases at V and 3 bases at J, leaving 2 bases unmatched. CDR3 size: 14 residues. From germline, CDR1 is LNHDA and CDR2 SQIVND (reference sequence). CDR3 in amino acids: CASSIGQGHYGYTF. CDR3 DNA: TGTGCCAGTAGTATCGGACAGGGGCACTATGGCTACACCTTC.

A single count supports this clone. The V gene is TRBV7-2, the J gene TRBJ1-3; tentative D call: TRBD1 (5 bases). Germline V gene lookup returns CDR1 SGHTA and CDR2 FQGNSA. The CDR3 runs to 16 residues. Trimming left V 3 bases short and J 0 bases short, with 12 bases between. CDR3 coding DNA: TGTGCCAGCAGCTTGAGGGGCCCCTACTCTGGAAACACCATATATTTT. Its translation is CASSLRGPYSGNTIYF.

This chain uses TRBV7-8 with TRBJ2-5; 7 bases map to TRBD1. V lost 5 bases and J lost 1; bases outside the gene matches: 4. Germline lookup yields CDR1 SGHVS and CDR2 FQNEAQ. This CDR3 spans 14 amino acids. The CDR3 loop reads CASSPGQAQETQYF. DNA for the CDR3: TGTGCCAGCAGCCCCGGACAGGCCCAAGAGACCCAGTACTTC.

The chain links TRBV10-1 to TRBJ2-1; D gene unclear. This CDR3 has 15 amino acids. V was clipped by 0 bases and J by 5 bases, with 11 bases between them. CDR1 and CDR2 (germline): WNHNN, SYGVQD (reference sequence). The CDR3 protein is CASSESQAGHNEQFF. The CDR3 DNA sequence: TGCGCCAGCAGTGAGTCTCAGGCCGGGCACAATGAGCAGTTCTTC.

As DNA, the CDR3 is TGCGCCAGCAGCCAACCCGACAGGGCCAACTATGGCTACACCTTC. Translating gives CASSQPDRANYGYTF. This chain links TRBV4-1 with TRBJ1-2; the match to TRBD1 covers 7 bases. This CDR3 is 15 amino acids long. Germline V gene sequence: CDR1 MGHRA, CDR2 YSYEKL. Germline trimming cut 2 bases from V and 2 bases from J; bases unmatched to any gene: 5.

This rearrangement joins TRBV27 to TRBJ2-7; D tentatively reads TRBD1 or TRBD2 (5 bases each). V dropped 4 bases and J dropped 3 bases, with 16 bases sitting between them. The CDR3 is made up of 15 amino acids. Germline V lookup: CDR1 MNHEY, CDR2 SMNVEV (reference sequence). CDR3 protein: CASSSPGLGVYEQYF. The CDR3 DNA follows: TGTGCCAGCAGTTCCCCGGGGCTGGGGGTCTACGAGCAGTACTTC.

J is TRBJ1-2 and V is TRBV29-1; 7 nucleotides align to TRBD1. V lost 6 bases, J lost 4 bases, and 11 bases stayed unmatched. The CDR3 is 14 amino acids. From germline, CDR1 is SQVTM and CDR2 ANQGSEA. The CDR3: CSVGAGTVVYGYTF. CDR3 DNA sequence: TGCAGCGTGGGGGCCGGGACAGTAGTCTATGGCTACACCTTC.

The V gene is TRBV5-4, the J gene TRBJ2-2, with a possible D match to TRBD1 (5 bases). With 0 bases removed from V and 5 bases from J, the gap between germline ends came to 8 bases. Looked up from germline, CDR1 is SGHNT and CDR2 is YYREEE (reference sequence). The CDR3 contains 14 residues. CDR3 nucleotide sequence: TGTGCCAGCAGCTTGGCCAAGGGGACCGGGGAGCTGTTTTTT. Protein product: CASSLAKGTGELFF.

The chain links TRBV7-9 to TRBJ1-5; a possible D gene is TRBD1 (5 bases). Per the germline V gene, CDR1 is SEHNR and CDR2 is FQNEAQ (reference sequence). The CDR3 spans 12 residues. Between the trimmed V and J ends, which lost 6 bases and 7 bases, there was a span of 10 bases. For the CDR3, the DNA is TGTGCCAGCAGTACAGGATACCAGCCCCAGCATTTT. This codes for CASSTGYQPQHF.

This rearrangement joins TRBV4-1 to TRBJ2-3, with TRBD1 matching 7 bases. The germline V gene has CDR1 MGHRA and CDR2 YSYEKL. CDR3 length equals 16 residues. Trimming cost V 8 bases and J 2 bases; bases outside gene matches: 13. This CDR3 is CASRRGGQHNTDTQYF. DNA for the CDR3: TGCGCCAGCCGCCGAGGGGGACAGCACAACACAGATACGCAGTATTTT.

This clone was seen more than once but under ten times. This rearrangement joins TRBV7-9 to TRBJ1-1; a weak D match, TRBD1 (6 bases). Germline V CDR1 and CDR2: SEHNR, FQNEAQ (reference sequence). The CDR3 runs to 15 residues. The V end lost 5 bases, the J end lost 5 bases, and 18 bases lay between the germline ends. CDR3 bases: TGTGCCAGCAGCCCGTTCCGACAGGTCTTAACTGAAGCTTTCTTT. It is translated as CASSPFRQVLTEAFF.

The V gene is TRBV4-1, the J gene TRBJ2-5; 16 bases line up with TRBD2. Germline V gene sequence: CDR1 MGHRA, CDR2 YSYEKL. The V gene end was trimmed by 0 bases and the J gene end by 3 bases; junction bases not matched to a gene: 4. This CDR3 spans 18 amino acids. CDR3 sequence: CASSQEKGLAGGEETQYF. The CDR3 nucleotides read TGCGCCAGCAGCCAAGAAAAGGGACTAGCGGGGGGGGAAGAGACCCAGTACTTC.

CDR3 DNA sequence: TGTGCCAGCAGCTTGGACCCTGGCACAGCAAGGTCCTACGAGCAGTACTTC. Its translation is CASSLDPGTARSYEQYF. The chain combines TRBV7-9 with TRBJ2-7; D unresolved. Germline V lookup: CDR1 SEHNR, CDR2 FQNEAQ (reference sequence). The germline V and J ends were trimmed by 3 bases and 1 base, with 19 bases remaining between them. The CDR3 contains 17 residues.

The V and J genes are TRBV29-1 and TRBJ1-3, with a possible D match to TRBD1 (6 bases). This CDR3 comprises 14 residues. Trimming stripped 4 bases from V and 0 bases from J, with 10 bases between. The germline CDR1 and CDR2 sequences are SQVTM and ANQGSEA. This CDR3 is CSVGGPSSGNTIYF. The DNA of the CDR3 is TGCAGCGTTGGGGGGCCCTCCTCTGGAAACACCATATATTTT.